This T cell receptor beta chain came from a study of T-cell memory formation after mild COVID-19 (dated by TCRdb to 2020 to 2022). For the study in its entirety: TCR sequence clusters from the two donors were found to be largely donor specific. In a couple of donors, T-cell clones that expanded and contracted after mild COVID-19 were followed by sequencing TCRalpha and TCRbeta repertoires longitudinally. Two young, previously healthy adult volunteers, one female and one male, were included in the cohort.

Ficoll-Paque density gradient centrifugation was used to isolate PBMCs. On this clonotype itself: Its specific antigen is unknown. Base qualities are not provided; no much larger clone lies one nucleotide away.

Sequencing instrument: Illumina NovaSeq 6000. Using 5'RACE with constant-segment primers, TCRalpha and TCRbeta cDNA libraries were constructed, with sample barcodes and unique molecular identifiers added in the process. RNA was extracted from every sample with Trizol reagent. Libraries were amplified in two PCR steps, with a second sample barcode and Illumina TruSeq adapters added in the second step. Libraries were sequenced on an Illumina NovaSeq with 2 x 150 bp paired-end reads. As for how the authors treated the data: Reads were demultiplexed and collapsed into UMI-guided consensus sequences with migec v1.2.7. Using mixcr v2.1.11, UMI consensuses were aligned to TRA and TRB V and J templates and then assembled into clonotypes. Clonotypes were classified as expanded or contracted when called significant by both edgeR and NoisET, with noise models trained on biological replicates. edgeR calls used a false discovery rate-adjusted p below 0.01 and a log2 fold-change threshold of 1. As an exploratory analysis of dynamics, max-normalized trajectories of the 1000 most abundant clonotypes were examined by PCA with hierarchical clustering. Each responding clone was given a CD4 or CD8 phenotype based on the CD4+ and CD8+ repertoires, which had been sequenced separately. Using fastp trimming at Q25 and MiXCR clonotype assembly, TCRdb reanalyzed the public sequencing data and kept in-frame beta chains. Merged by CDR3 protein, the rows form single entries marked with the most common genes and DNA. Clone size and V and J calls follow TCRdb, not the original study. This sample comprises about 540,000 distinct CDR3 sequences, about a fifth of them detected only once. 12% of the sample is taken by the ten largest.

V and J are truncated by 1 base and 5 bases respectively, leaving an intervening sequence of 14 bases. CDR1 and CDR2 are read off the germline V gene (reference sequence) as DFQATT and SNEGSKA. The CDR3 has 14 amino acids, counting the end cysteine and phenylalanine. This entry keeps only the CDR3 DNA: 42 bases, framed from base 1. Overall results and qualifications from the work: From day 15 to 85, contracting clones showed balanced CD4/CD8 phenotypes, whereas a second wave of clones that expanded from day 15 to 37 leaned towards CD4+. Only two mild cases were covered in the study, and larger cohorts including severe cases with pre-infection samples were considered necessary. Whether the second-wave clones peaking on day 37 were SARS-CoV-2 specific was not confirmed. Contracting CD4+ clones were found mainly in CM and EM memory subsets, while CD8+ clones were enriched in EMRA. Some responding clones were detected in pre-infection memory, which suggested that pre-existing cross-reactive memory T cells had joined the SARS-CoV-2 response.

This receptor was identified in an adult woman who had mild COVID-19 (a few samples of this study predate the infection). The sample titles of this study are shuffled in the database, so cell type and time point are left out; the donor was told from shared clones. Input material: PBMCs or a T cell subset sorted from them (not recorded which). The V and J segments used are TRBV20-1 and TRBJ1-2; the D region possibly corresponds to TRBD1 (5 bases align). DNA sequence: TGCAGTGCTAGAGCCGGCAGGGTGGGATATGGCTACACCTTC. This sequence encodes CSARAGRVGYGYTF.